This is a list of T cell receptor beta chains from one sample in a study of T cells of healthy individuals. TCRdb called the 5' RACE reads again in MiXCR, with one record for every CDR3 protein. The profile shows about 41,000 distinct CDR3 sequences, approximately 4.5% of them singletons. The receptor source for this set is a human donor in good health. The CDR3 runs from the conserved cysteine through the conserved F or W. The D gene is left open where the match is weak.

>-|13|TRBJ2-7|TRBV20-1
CSARDGQALEQYF
>-|13|TRBJ1-1|TRBV2
CASSEAPRTEAFF
>-|13|TRBJ2-7|TRBV15
CATSSSGALRQYF
>TRBD2|14|TRBJ2-7|TRBV2
CASKGAGAPYEQYF
>TRBD1|15|TRBJ1-4|TRBV4-1
CASSPQDREGEKLFF
>-|14|TRBJ2-7|TRBV7-2
CASSPSRGFDEQYF
>TRBD2|17|TRBJ2-5|TRBV5-1
CASSKGLAGGNQETQYF
>-|16|TRBJ1-5|TRBV4-2
CASSQAGGVLSQPQHF
>TRBD1|16|TRBJ1-2|TRBV6-5
CASSPRQGLPSYGYTF
>-|14|TRBJ1-1|TRBV20-1
CSARVHRANTEAFF
>TRBD2|17|TRBJ2-5|TRBV6-2/TRBV6-3
CASSPSSGLAGQETQYF
>-|16|TRBJ2-5|TRBV5-1
CASSLVGAGPLETQYF
>-|15|TRBJ1-4|TRBV12-3/TRBV12-4
CASRLAGVGGEKLFF
>-|11|TRBJ2-7|TRBV24-1
CATGTTYEQYF
>TRBD2|13|TRBJ2-1|TRBV7-2
CASSLEREFEQFF
>-|13|TRBJ1-1|TRBV3-1
CASSLTHGTEAFF
>-|15|TRBJ1-3|TRBV10-3
CAISERRASGNTIYF
>-|14|TRBJ1-1|TRBV7-9
CASSLGDSNTEAFF
>-|14|TRBJ1-6|TRBV6-5
CASRSASQVSPLHF
>TRBD2|15|TRBJ2-5|TRBV12-3/TRBV12-4
CASSLTSGAVGTQYF
>-|16|TRBJ2-1|TRBV11-3
CASSRRDRGKANEQFF
>TRBD2|14|TRBJ2-1|TRBV15
CAQSRLAGGHEQFF
>TRBD2|16|TRBJ2-7|TRBV19
CASSVTGTSGSYEQYF
>-|13|TRBJ1-1|TRBV21-1
CASSNPTWAEAFF
>-|14|TRBJ2-7|TRBV13
CASSLGRNYYEQYF
>TRBD2|17|TRBJ2-5|TRBV5-4
CASREGLAGGFQETQYF
>-|11|TRBJ2-4|TRBV25-1
CASRGNQETFF
>-|13|TRBJ2-5|TRBV20-1
CSAGGVYQETQYF
>TRBD2|15|TRBJ2-2|TRBV10-2
CASSEGLAGIGELFF
>-|14|TRBJ2-5|TRBV2
CASSASGFQETQYF
>-|14|TRBJ2-7|TRBV20-1
CSAKKAAFPYEQYF
>-|15|TRBJ2-7|TRBV9
CASAPRQEDNYEQYF
>-|20|TRBJ2-1|TRBV21-1
CASSKVKRGLAVSSYNEQFF
>TRBD1|13|TRBJ1-1|TRBV29-1
CSVEGTGRTEAFF
>-|16|TRBJ1-5|TRBV4-1
CASSQEGAGSNQPQHF
>TRBD1|14|TRBJ1-1|TRBV20-1
CSARGQGAATEAFF
>-|12|TRBJ2-7|TRBV2
CASSGMGYEQYF
>-|13|TRBJ2-3|TRBV5-4
CASSFEGTDTQYF
>-|14|TRBJ1-1|TRBV10-3
CAIRGSGSDTEAFF
>-|16|TRBJ2-3|TRBV4-1
CASRSYEGPNTDTQYF
>-|13|TRBJ2-5|TRBV2
CASKRGGQETQYF
>-|13|TRBJ1-2|TRBV12-3/TRBV12-4
CASSQWAVYGYTF
>TRBD1|14|TRBJ2-1|TRBV20-1
CSARVQGVGNEQFF
>-|16|TRBJ1-4|TRBV6-1
CASSEALLGGTEKLFF
>-|16|TRBJ2-1|TRBV29-1
CSVEINLPGPNNEQFF
>-|14|TRBJ2-1|TRBV19
CASSYRVGYNEQFF
>TRBD2|13|TRBJ2-3|TRBV20-1
CSAPTSGGNTQYF
>TRBD2|14|TRBJ2-2|TRBV29-1
CSVGSGRNTGELFF
>-|14|TRBJ1-2|TRBV5-1
CASSLTGRDPGYTF
>-|14|TRBJ2-2|TRBV11-2
CASSSQGLGGELFF
>-|14|TRBJ2-7|TRBV28
CASSLSAAPYEQYF
>-|14|TRBJ1-1|TRBV3-1
CASTTGGANTEAFF
>-|15|TRBJ2-7|TRBV7-9
CASSLGQGYLPEQYF
>-|14|TRBJ1-1|TRBV11-2
CASSLGGLPQGAFF
>-|13|TRBJ2-7|TRBV2
CASSEDRTYEQYF
>-|17|TRBJ1-1|TRBV7-9
CASSPPRGGRKNTEAFF
>TRBD2|14|TRBJ2-1|TRBV2
CASPGLAEINEQFF